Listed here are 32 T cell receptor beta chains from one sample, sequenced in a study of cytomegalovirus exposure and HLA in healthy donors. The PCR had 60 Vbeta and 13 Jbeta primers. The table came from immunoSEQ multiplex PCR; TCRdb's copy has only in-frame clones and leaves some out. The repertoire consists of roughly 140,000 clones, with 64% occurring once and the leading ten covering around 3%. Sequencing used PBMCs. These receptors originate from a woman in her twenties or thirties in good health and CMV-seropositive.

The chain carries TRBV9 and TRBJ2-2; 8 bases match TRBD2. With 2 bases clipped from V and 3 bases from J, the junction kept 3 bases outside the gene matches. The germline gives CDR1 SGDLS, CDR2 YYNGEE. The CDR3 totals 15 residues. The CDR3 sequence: CASSVGGAYTGELFF. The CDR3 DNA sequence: TGTGCCAGCAGCGTCGGGGGGGCCTACACCGGGGAGCTGTTTTTT.

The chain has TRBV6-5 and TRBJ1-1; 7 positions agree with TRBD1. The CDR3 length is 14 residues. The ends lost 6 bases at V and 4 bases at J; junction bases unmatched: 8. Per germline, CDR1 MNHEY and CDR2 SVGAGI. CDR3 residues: CASSRDRAITEAFF. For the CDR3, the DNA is TGTGCCAGCAGCCGCGACAGGGCGATCACTGAAGCTTTCTTT.

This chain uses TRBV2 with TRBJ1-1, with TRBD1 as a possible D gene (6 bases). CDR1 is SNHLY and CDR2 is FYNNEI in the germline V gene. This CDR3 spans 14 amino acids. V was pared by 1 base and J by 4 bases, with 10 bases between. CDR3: CASSEEGGITEAFF. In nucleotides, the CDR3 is TGTGCCAGCAGTGAAGAAGGGGGTATCACTGAAGCTTTCTTT.

The CDR3 loop reads CASSHTDEQYF. The CDR3 nucleotides are TGTGCCAGCAGCCACACCGACGAGCAGTACTTC. This chain connects TRBV6-5 to TRBJ2-7; D ambiguous. CDR3 size: 11 residues. Trimming shortened V by 6 bases and J by 5 bases, and 8 bases separated the two germline ends. Germline V gene lookup returns CDR1 MNHEY and CDR2 SVGAGI.

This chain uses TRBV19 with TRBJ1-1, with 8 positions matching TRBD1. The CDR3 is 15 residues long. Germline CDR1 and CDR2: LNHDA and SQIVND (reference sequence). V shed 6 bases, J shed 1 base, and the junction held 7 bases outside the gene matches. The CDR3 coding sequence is TGTGCCAGTAGCTATGCCGGGACAGGGAACACTGAAGCTTTCTTT. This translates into CASSYAGTGNTEAFF.

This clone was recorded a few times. The CDR3 region has the DNA TGTGCCAGTAGTGTCCGGGACAGGGTTCAAGAGACCCAGTACTTC. Translating gives CASSVRDRVQETQYF. The V call is TRBV19, the J call TRBJ2-5; 9 bases map to TRBD1. Germline CDR1 LNHDA, CDR2 SQIVND (reference sequence). The V gene end was trimmed by 5 bases and the J gene end by 2 bases; junction bases not matched to a gene: 6. The CDR3 is 15 amino acids.

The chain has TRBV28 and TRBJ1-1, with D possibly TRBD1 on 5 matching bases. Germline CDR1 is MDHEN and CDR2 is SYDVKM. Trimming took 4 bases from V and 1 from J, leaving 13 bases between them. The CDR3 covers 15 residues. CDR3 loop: CASSSPRQGNTEAFF. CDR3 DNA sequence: TGTGCCAGCAGTTCCCCCCGGCAGGGGAACACTGAAGCTTTCTTT.

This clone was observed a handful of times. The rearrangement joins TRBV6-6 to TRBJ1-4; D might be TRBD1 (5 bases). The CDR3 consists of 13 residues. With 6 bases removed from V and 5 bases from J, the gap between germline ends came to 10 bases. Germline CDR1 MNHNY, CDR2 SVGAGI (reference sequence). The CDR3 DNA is TGTGCCAGCAGAGACAGAGAAAATGAAAAACTGTTTTTT. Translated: CASRDRENEKLFF.

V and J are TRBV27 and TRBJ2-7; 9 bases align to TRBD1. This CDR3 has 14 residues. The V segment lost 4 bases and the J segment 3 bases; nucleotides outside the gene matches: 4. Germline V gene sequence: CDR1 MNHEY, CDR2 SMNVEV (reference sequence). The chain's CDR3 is CASSSGQGVYEQYF. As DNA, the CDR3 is TGTGCCAGCAGTTCGGGACAGGGTGTCTACGAGCAGTACTTC.

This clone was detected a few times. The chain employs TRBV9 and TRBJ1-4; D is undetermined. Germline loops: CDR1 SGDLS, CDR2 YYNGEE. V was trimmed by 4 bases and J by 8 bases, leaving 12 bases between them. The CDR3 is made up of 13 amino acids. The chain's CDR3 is CASSPPTGEKLFF. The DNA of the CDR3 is TGTGCCAGCAGCCCCCCGACGGGAGAAAAACTGTTTTTT.

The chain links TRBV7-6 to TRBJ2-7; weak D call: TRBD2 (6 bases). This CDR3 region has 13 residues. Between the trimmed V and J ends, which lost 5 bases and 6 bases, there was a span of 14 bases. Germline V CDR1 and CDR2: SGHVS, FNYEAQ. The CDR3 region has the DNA TGTGCCAGCAGCCCGATACCCGGGGGCGAGCAGTACTTC. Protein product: CASSPIPGGEQYF.

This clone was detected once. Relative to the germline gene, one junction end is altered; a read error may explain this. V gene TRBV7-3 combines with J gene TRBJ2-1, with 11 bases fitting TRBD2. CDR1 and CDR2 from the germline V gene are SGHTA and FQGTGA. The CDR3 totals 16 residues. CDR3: CASSITSGGLYNEQFF. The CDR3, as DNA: TGTGCCAGCAGCATAACTAGCGGGGGACTTTACAATGAGCAGTTCTTC.

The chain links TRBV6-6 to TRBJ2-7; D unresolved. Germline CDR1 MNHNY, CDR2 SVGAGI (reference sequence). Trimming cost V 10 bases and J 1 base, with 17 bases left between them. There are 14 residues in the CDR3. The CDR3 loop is CATRRQSLSYEQYF. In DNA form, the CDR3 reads TGTGCCACCCGGCGGCAGTCCCTATCCTACGAGCAGTACTTC.

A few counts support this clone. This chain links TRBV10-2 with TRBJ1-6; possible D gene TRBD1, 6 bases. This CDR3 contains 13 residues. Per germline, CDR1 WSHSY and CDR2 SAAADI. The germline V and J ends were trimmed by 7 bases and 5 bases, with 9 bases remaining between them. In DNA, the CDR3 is TGCGCCAGCATAGAGGGGGATAATTCACCCCTCCACTTT. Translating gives CASIEGDNSPLHF.

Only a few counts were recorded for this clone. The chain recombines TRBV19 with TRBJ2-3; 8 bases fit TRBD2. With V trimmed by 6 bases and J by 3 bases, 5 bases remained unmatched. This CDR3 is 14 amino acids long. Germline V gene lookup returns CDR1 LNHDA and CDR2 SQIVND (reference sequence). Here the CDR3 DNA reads TGTGCCAGTAGGCCGGGGGGGCAGACAGATACGCAGTATTTT. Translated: CASRPGGQTDTQYF.

The DNA for the CDR3 is TGTGCCAGCAGCTGGGCCGGGACATTGACCTACGAGCAGTACTTC. It yields the protein CASSWAGTLTYEQYF. V usage is TRBV7-2 and J usage is TRBJ2-7; maybe TRBD1 (6 bases). CDR1 and CDR2 from the germline V gene are SGHTA and FQGNSA. This CDR3 comprises 15 residues. V lost 4 bases to trimming and J lost 2 bases, with 15 bases between them.

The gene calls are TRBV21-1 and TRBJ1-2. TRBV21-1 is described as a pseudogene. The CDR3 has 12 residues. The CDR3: CARNGILGGYTF. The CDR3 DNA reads TGTGCCAGAAACGGGATTTTGGGGGGCTACACCTTC.

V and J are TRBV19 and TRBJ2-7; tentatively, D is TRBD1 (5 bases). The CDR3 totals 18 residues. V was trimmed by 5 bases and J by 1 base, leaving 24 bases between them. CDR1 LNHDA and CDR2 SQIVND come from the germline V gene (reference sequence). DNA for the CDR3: TGTGCCAGTAGTCCAGACAGCTCCCGCGTTTTAGGGTCCTACGAGCAGTACTTC. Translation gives CASSPDSSRVLGSYEQYF.

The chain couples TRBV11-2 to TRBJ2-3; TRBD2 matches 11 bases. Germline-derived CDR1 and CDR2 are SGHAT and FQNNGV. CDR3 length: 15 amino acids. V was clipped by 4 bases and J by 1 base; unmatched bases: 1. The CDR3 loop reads CASSSGLAGTDTQYF. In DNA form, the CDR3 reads TGTGCCAGCAGCTCGGGACTAGCGGGCACAGATACGCAGTATTTT.

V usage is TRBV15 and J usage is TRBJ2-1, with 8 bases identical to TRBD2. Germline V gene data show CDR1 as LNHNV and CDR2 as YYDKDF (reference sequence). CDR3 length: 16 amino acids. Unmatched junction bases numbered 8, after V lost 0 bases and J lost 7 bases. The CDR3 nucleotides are TGTGCCACCAGCAGAGATTTGGCGGGAGGTAAAAATGAGCAGTTCTTC. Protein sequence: CATSRDLAGGKNEQFF.

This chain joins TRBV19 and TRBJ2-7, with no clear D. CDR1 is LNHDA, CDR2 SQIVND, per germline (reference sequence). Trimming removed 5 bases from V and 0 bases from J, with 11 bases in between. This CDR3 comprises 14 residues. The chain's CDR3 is CASSPATISYEQYF. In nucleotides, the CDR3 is TGTGCCAGTAGTCCCGCGACAATCTCCTACGAGCAGTACTTC.

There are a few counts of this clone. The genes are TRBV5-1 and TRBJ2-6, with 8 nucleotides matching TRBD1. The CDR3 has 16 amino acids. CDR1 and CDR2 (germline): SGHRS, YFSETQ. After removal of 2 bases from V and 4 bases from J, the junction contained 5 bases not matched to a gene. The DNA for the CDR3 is TGCGCCAGCAGCTTTGCAGGGGGCGACGGGGCCAACGTCCTGACTTTC. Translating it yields CASSFAGGDGANVLTF. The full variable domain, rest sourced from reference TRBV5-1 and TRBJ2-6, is KAGVTQTPRYLIKTRGQQVTLSCSPISGHRSVSWYQQTPGQGLQFLFEYFSETQRNKGNFPGRFSGRQFSNSRSEMNVSTLELGDSALYLCASSFAGGDGANVLTFGAGSRLTVL.

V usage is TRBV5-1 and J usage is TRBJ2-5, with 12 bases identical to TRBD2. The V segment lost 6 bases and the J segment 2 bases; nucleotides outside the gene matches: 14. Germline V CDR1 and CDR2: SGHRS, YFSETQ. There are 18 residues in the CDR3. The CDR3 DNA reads TGCGCCAGCAACCCCGGGTGGCTAGCGGGAGGGAAACAAGAGACCCAGTACTTC. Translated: CASNPGWLAGGKQETQYF.

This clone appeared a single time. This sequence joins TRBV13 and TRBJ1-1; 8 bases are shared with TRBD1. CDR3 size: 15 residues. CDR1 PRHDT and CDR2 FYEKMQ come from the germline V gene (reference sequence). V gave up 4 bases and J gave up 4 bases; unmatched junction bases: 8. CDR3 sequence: CASSYRRTGGTEAFF. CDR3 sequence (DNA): TGTGCCAGCAGCTATAGGAGAACAGGGGGCACTGAAGCTTTCTTT.

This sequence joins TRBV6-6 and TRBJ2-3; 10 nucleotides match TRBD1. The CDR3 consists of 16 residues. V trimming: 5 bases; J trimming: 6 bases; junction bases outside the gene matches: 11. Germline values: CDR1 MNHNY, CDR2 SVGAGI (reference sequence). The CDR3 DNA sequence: TGTGCCAGCAGTCAATCCCGGGACAGGGGAGAGGATACGCAGTATTTT. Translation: CASSQSRDRGEDTQYF.

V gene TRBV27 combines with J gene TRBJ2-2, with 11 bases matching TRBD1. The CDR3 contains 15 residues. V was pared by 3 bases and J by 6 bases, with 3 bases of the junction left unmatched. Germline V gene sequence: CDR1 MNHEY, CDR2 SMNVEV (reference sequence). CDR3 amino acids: CASSFLDRGPGELFF. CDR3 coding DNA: TGTGCCAGCAGTTTCTTGGACAGGGGGCCCGGGGAGCTGTTTTTT.

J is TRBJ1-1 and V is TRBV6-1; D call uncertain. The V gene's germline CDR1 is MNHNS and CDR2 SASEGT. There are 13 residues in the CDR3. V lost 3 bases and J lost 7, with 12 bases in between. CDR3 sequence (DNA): TGTGCCAGCAGTGATTGGACCGGGGATGAAGCTTTCTTT. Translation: CASSDWTGDEAFF.

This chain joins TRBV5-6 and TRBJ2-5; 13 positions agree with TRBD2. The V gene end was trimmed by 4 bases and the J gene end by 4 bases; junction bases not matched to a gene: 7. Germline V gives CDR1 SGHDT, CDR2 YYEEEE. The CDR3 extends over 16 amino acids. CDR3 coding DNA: TGTGCCAGCAGCCTGACTAGCGGGGGGCCGGGAGAGACCCAGTACTTC. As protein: CASSLTSGGPGETQYF.

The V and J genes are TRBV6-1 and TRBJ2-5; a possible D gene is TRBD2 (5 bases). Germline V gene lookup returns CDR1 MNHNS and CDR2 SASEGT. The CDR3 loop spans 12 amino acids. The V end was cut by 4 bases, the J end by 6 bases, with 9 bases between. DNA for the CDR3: TGTGCCAGCAGTGTTTTCGGGAAGACCCAGTACTTC. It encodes CASSVFGKTQYF.

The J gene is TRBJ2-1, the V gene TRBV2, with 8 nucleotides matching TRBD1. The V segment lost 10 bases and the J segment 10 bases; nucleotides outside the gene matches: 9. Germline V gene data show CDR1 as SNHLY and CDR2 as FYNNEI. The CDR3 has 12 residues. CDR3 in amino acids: CATTKTGEEQFF. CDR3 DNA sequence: TGTGCCACTACGAAGACAGGGGAGGAGCAGTTCTTC.

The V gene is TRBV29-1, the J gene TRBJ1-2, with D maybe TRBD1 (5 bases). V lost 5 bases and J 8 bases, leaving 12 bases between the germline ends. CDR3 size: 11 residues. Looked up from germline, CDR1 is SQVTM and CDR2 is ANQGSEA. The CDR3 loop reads CSVKQGGGYTF. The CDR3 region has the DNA TGCAGCGTTAAGCAGGGAGGCGGCTACACCTTC. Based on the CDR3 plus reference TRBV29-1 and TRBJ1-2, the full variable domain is SAVISQKPSRDICQRGTSLTIQCQVDSQVTMMFWYRQQPGQSLTLIATANQGSEATYESGFVIDKFPISRPNLTFSTLTVSNMSPEDSSIYLCSVKQGGGYTFGSGTRLTVV.

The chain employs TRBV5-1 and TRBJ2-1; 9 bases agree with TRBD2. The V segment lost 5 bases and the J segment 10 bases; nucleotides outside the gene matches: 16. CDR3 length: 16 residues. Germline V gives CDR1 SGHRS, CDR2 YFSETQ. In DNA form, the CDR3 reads TGCGCCAGCAGAGAGCGGGAGGCCACGAGGACGTACGAGCAGTTCTTC. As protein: CASREREATRTYEQFF.